This record looks at one T cell receptor beta chain sequence and its context. The sample belongs to a study of T cell changes during pregnancy in multiple sclerosis. Clones were sequenced by immunoSEQ multiplex PCR, and TCRdb holds only the in-frame ones, with some missing. The table records roughly 49,000 clones, around 91% of them present only once. The CDR3 extends over 18 amino acids. Germline V gene lookup returns CDR1 SGDLS and CDR2 YYNGEE. After removal of 0 bases from V and 4 bases from J, the junction contained 10 bases not matched to a gene. V usage is TRBV9 and J usage is TRBJ2-1; 10 nucleotides match TRBD2. This sequence was found in a female donor in good health, enrolled as a control in a pregnancy study. The sample was CD4+ T cells from peripheral blood mononuclear cells, taken in the second trimester of pregnancy. The CDR3 DNA reads TGTGCCAGCAGCGTAGGGAGGGGCAGCGGGGGGGCTTACAATGAGCAGTTCTTC. This codes for CASSVGRGSGGAYNEQFF.